These 32 T cell receptor beta chains originate from one sample sequenced in a study of blood T cell repertoires in COVID-19 (dated by TCRdb to the early 2020s). Libraries were constructed by the immunoSEQ multiplex PCR assay. The immuneACCESS repertoire file appears here via TCRdb, limited to in-frame rearrangements. These files lack a portion of the clones; in checked studies, under half of the deficit traces to unresolved V genes, and the cause of the others is not known. Here the sample has under 65,000 clones; 85% to 95% occur a single time. 2.5% to 3.5% of the sample comes from the top ten. Sequencing used peripheral blood. Receptor source: a man aged 50 or older with acute or convalescent COVID-19.

This sequence joins TRBV7-9 and TRBJ2-7; 8 nucleotides line up with TRBD1. The germline CDR1 and CDR2 sequences are SEHNR and FQNEAQ (reference sequence). V lost 5 bases to trimming and J lost 3 bases; unmatched junction nucleotides: 6. The CDR3 is 14 amino acids. CDR3 DNA sequence: TGTGCCAGCAGCCAGCGACAGGGGAACTACGAGCAGTACTTC. Its protein is CASSQRQGNYEQYF.

The genes are TRBV5-1 and TRBJ1-1, with a possible D match to TRBD1 (6 bases). CDR1 and CDR2 (germline): SGHRS, YFSETQ. V lost 4 bases, J lost 4 bases, and 17 bases lay in between. The CDR3 spans 15 residues. The CDR3 sequence is CASSLGGASGTEAFF. The CDR3 DNA sequence: TGCGCCAGCAGCCTAGGGGGGGCGAGCGGCACTGAAGCTTTCTTT.

V usage is TRBV15 and J usage is TRBJ1-1, with TRBD1 identical over 8 bases. Germline-derived CDR1 and CDR2 are LNHNV and YYDKDF (reference sequence). V lost 3 bases, J lost 7 bases, and 10 bases stayed unmatched. The CDR3 sequence is 15 residues long. The CDR3 region is CATSSGQGPSDEAFF. CDR3 nucleotide sequence: TGTGCCACCAGCAGCGGACAGGGCCCGTCTGATGAAGCTTTCTTT. Filled out from reference TRBV15 and TRBJ1-1, the complete variable domain reads DAMVIQNPRYQVTQFGKPVTLSCSQTLNHNVMYWYQQKSSQAPKLLFHYYDKDFNNEADTPDNFQSRRPNTSFCFLDIRSPGLGDTAMYLCATSSGQGPSDEAFFGQGTRLTVV.

The genes are TRBV5-6 and TRBJ2-7, with no clear D. Trimming left V 0 bases short and J 2 bases short, with 12 bases between. The CDR3 covers 15 residues. Germline V gene data show CDR1 as SGHDT and CDR2 as YYEEEE. The CDR3 region has the DNA TGTGCCAGCAGCTTGGAGGCCGCTGGGCCCTACGAGCAGTACTTC. Translating it yields CASSLEAAGPYEQYF.

CDR3: CASSLAPSSGANVLTF. CDR3 coding DNA: TGCGCCAGCAGCTTGGCCCCCAGCTCTGGGGCCAACGTCCTGACTTTC. The chain employs TRBV5-1 and TRBJ2-6; no firm D call. Trimming took off 0 bases at V and 0 bases at J, with 7 bases between the two ends. This CDR3 comprises 16 residues. Germline V CDR1 and CDR2: SGHRS, YFSETQ.

The chain employs TRBV28 and TRBJ1-1, with D possibly being TRBD1 (5 bases). V lost 3 bases, J lost 1 base, and 9 bases lay in between. Germline values: CDR1 MDHEN, CDR2 SYDVKM. The CDR3 is made up of 14 amino acids. Here the CDR3 DNA reads TGTGCCAGCAGTTTTGGGCAGGGGAACACTGAAGCTTTCTTT. It is translated as CASSFGQGNTEAFF.

The chain has TRBV24-1 and TRBJ1-1; D is perhaps TRBD1 (5 bases). The CDR3 loop spans 12 amino acids. Trimming left V 3 bases short and J 9 bases short, with 10 bases between. Germline loops: CDR1 KGHDR, CDR2 SFDVKD. Written as DNA, the CDR3 is TGTGCCACCAGTGATAATGACAGAAAAGCTTTCTTT. Protein: CATSDNDRKAFF.

V and J are TRBV19 and TRBJ1-1; TRBD1 aligns across 8 bases. Germline-derived CDR1 and CDR2 are LNHDA and SQIVND (reference sequence). The J segment lost 2 bases and the V segment lost 1 base, leaving 0 bases of the junction unmatched. CDR3 length equals 14 residues. CDR3 nucleotide sequence: TGTGCCAGTAGTATAGCAGGGGGCAACACTGAAGCTTTCTTT. Its protein is CASSIAGGNTEAFF.

The genes are TRBV6-5 and TRBJ1-2; possible D gene TRBD1, 5 bases. This CDR3 region has 14 residues. The V and J ends lost 6 bases and 7 bases respectively, with 18 bases between them. Germline lookup yields CDR1 MNHEY and CDR2 SVGAGI. The CDR3 region has the DNA TGTGCCAGCAGCCCCCCACCTATTAGGGGTGGCTACACCTTC. Translated, it gives CASSPPPIRGGYTF.

The chain couples TRBV19 to TRBJ2-2, with D possibly matching TRBD1 (6 bases). This CDR3 spans 14 amino acids. CDR1 LNHDA and CDR2 SQIVND come from the germline V gene (reference sequence). V lost 4 bases and J lost 0, with 6 bases in between. CDR3 sequence: CASSKGANTGELFF. The DNA for the CDR3 is TGTGCCAGTAGTAAGGGGGCGAACACCGGGGAGCTGTTTTTT.

The rearrangement uses TRBV27 and TRBJ2-1; D unclear. Trimming removed 9 bases from V and 12 bases from J, with 15 bases in between. CDR1 and CDR2 from the germline V gene are MNHEY and SMNVEV (reference sequence). The CDR3 contains 11 residues. CDR3 region: CASLPGSGQFF. CDR3 coding DNA: TGTGCCAGTTTACCCGGGTCGGGGCAGTTCTTC.

The rearrangement links TRBV5-6 to TRBJ1-2, with D possibly TRBD1 on 5 matching bases. The ends were cut back, 2 bases at V and 3 bases at J, with 20 bases in the middle. This CDR3 has 17 amino acids. Per germline, CDR1 SGHDT and CDR2 YYEEEE. The CDR3 DNA reads TGTGCCAGCAGCTTACTCCCTTACAGACAGTTCGACTATGGCTACACCTTC. Its translation is CASSLLPYRQFDYGYTF. The whole variable domain, filled in from reference TRBV5-6 and TRBJ1-2, reads DAGVTQSPTHLIKTRGQQVTLRCSPKSGHDTVSWYQQALGQGPQFIFQYYEEEERQRGNFPDRFSGHQFPNYSSELNVNALLLGDSALYLCASSLLPYRQFDYGYTFGSGTRLTVV.

V gene TRBV5-8 combines with J gene TRBJ1-5, with D hard to call. Germline V gene sequence: CDR1 SGHTS, CDR2 YDEGEE. The CDR3 extends over 15 amino acids. V was clipped by 0 bases and J by 3 bases, with 10 bases between them. In DNA, the CDR3 is TGTGCCAGCAGCTTGGTGTCCGGGTACAATCAGCCCCAGCATTTT. Encoded protein: CASSLVSGYNQPQHF.

V is TRBV30 and J is TRBJ1-5; D gene unclear. Germline CDR1 is GTSNPN and CDR2 is SVGIG (reference sequence). The CDR3 is 15 amino acids. Trimming pared 2 bases from V and 6 bases from J, leaving 17 bases between. CDR3 nucleotide sequence: TGTGCCTGGAGTTTATGGTCGGGTGAGCGTCAGCCCCAGCATTTT. Protein sequence: CAWSLWSGERQPQHF.

Concerning this clone: One end of the junction varies from germline; a read error may be responsible. V and J are TRBV18 and TRBJ2-5; D is possibly TRBD1 (6 bases). CDR3 size: 16 residues. Germline CDR1 reads KGHSH; CDR2 reads LQKENI. The CDR3 loop reads CASSPRTVGLQETQHF. The CDR3 DNA follows: TGTGCCAGCTCACCACGGACAGTAGGTCTCCAAGAGACCCAGCACTTC.

The V and J genes are TRBV5-1 and TRBJ2-1, with TRBD2 matching 10 bases. This CDR3 spans 20 amino acids. The V gene's germline CDR1 is SGHRS and CDR2 YFSETQ. After removal of 4 bases from V and 4 bases from J, the junction contained 20 bases not matched to a gene. The CDR3: CASSPYPAPSTSGVYNEQFF. The CDR3 nucleotides are TGCGCCAGCAGCCCCTACCCAGCACCCTCCACTAGCGGGGTTTACAATGAGCAGTTCTTC.

V usage is TRBV6-2 or TRBV6-3 and J usage is TRBJ2-3; 7 bases align to TRBD2. The CDR3 length is 12 residues. The ends lost 7 bases at V and 5 bases at J; junction bases unmatched: 3. Germline V gene sequence: CDR1 MNHEY, CDR2 SVGEGT. The CDR3 protein is CASNPGGDTQYF. The CDR3 DNA sequence: TGTGCCAGCAACCCGGGGGGAGATACGCAGTATTTT.

V is TRBV27 and J is TRBJ1-2; 7 bases match TRBD1. Germline CDR1 is MNHEY and CDR2 is SMNVEV (reference sequence). J gave up 4 bases and V 6 bases, and 8 bases lay outside the gene matches. This CDR3 has 14 amino acids. The CDR3 sequence is CASSRDSKFYGYTF. CDR3 DNA: TGTGCCAGCAGCCGGGACAGCAAGTTCTATGGCTACACCTTC.

The genes are TRBV5-1 and TRBJ1-4; D is perhaps TRBD1 (6 bases). The CDR3 covers 15 residues. Trimming took off 4 bases at V and 7 bases at J, with 17 bases between the two ends. The germline CDR1 and CDR2 sequences are SGHRS and YFSETQ. The CDR3 nucleotides read TGCGCCAGCAGCCCTGGGGTCGGGGGGCCTGAAAAACTGTTTTTT. It translates to CASSPGVGGPEKLFF.

The V call is TRBV6-6, the J call TRBJ1-3; possible D gene TRBD1, 6 bases. Germline assignment: CDR1 MNHNY and CDR2 SVGAGI (reference sequence). CDR3 size: 17 residues. Trimming stripped 5 bases from V and 4 bases from J, with 21 bases between. This CDR3 is CASSLDVTGRGGNTIYF. For the CDR3, the DNA is TGTGCCAGCAGTCTAGACGTCACAGGGAGAGGAGGAAACACCATATATTTT.

The rearrangement links TRBV18 to TRBJ2-7, with 7 bases lining up with TRBD2. The CDR3 consists of 16 residues. V was clipped by 5 bases and J by 0 bases; unmatched bases: 10. Germline lookup yields CDR1 KGHSH and CDR2 LQKENI. The CDR3 coding sequence is TGTGCCAGCTCATCAGGGACGGGAGGAGGCTCCTACGAGCAGTACTTC. Translating it yields CASSSGTGGGSYEQYF.

This chain joins TRBV29-1 and TRBJ2-6, with a tentative D call TRBD2 (5 bases). From germline, CDR1 is SQVTM and CDR2 ANQGSEA. The CDR3 is 14 residues long. V was trimmed by 3 bases and J by 0 bases, leaving 6 bases between them. The CDR3 spells CSVDTSSGANVLTF. CDR3 DNA sequence: TGCAGCGTTGATACTAGCTCTGGGGCCAACGTCCTGACTTTC.

This rearrangement joins TRBV11-2 to TRBJ2-5; a possible D gene is TRBD2 (7 bases). Deletions cut 6 bases from V and 1 base from J, with 15 bases between. Per germline, CDR1 SGHAT and CDR2 FQNNGV. The CDR3 spans 15 residues. Here the CDR3 reads CASSRGEGSQETQYF. DNA for the CDR3: TGTGCCAGCAGTAGGGGGGAGGGGAGCCAAGAGACCCAGTACTTC.

The V call is TRBV9, the J call TRBJ2-3; a weak D match, TRBD1 (6 bases). Between the trimmed V and J ends, which lost 4 bases and 4 bases, there was a span of 13 bases. The CDR3 totals 14 residues. CDR1 and CDR2 (germline): SGDLS, YYNGEE. In DNA, the CDR3 is TGTGCCAGCAGCCTCAGGACAGCTTCAGATACGCAGTATTTT. It translates to CASSLRTASDTQYF.

The rearrangement links TRBV5-1 to TRBJ2-3; D gene ambiguous. CDR1 SGHRS and CDR2 YFSETQ come from the germline V gene. The length of the CDR3 is 11 residues. V dropped 4 bases and J dropped 10 bases, with 10 bases sitting between them. The CDR3 sequence: CASSLLGSQYF. The CDR3, as DNA: TGCGCCAGCAGCCTTCTAGGTTCGCAGTATTTT. Complete variable domain (other parts from reference TRBV5-1 and TRBJ2-3): KAGVTQTPRYLIKTRGQQVTLSCSPISGHRSVSWYQQTPGQGLQFLFEYFSETQRNKGNFPGRFSGRQFSNSRSEMNVSTLELGDSALYLCASSLLGSQYFGPGTRLTVL.

The genes are TRBV24-1 and TRBJ2-7; 7 bases line up with TRBD2. The CDR3 sequence is 11 residues long. CDR1 is KGHDR, CDR2 SFDVKD, per germline. V shed 12 bases and J 3 bases; nucleotides not matched to a gene: 4. CDR3 in DNA: TGTGCCGCCGGGGAGGGCTACGAGCAGTACTTC. Its protein product is CAAGEGYEQYF.

CDR3 nucleotides: TGCAGTGCTAGTCCCAGGGGTTTCCTGGCCGATAGGGCTTTCTTT. Its translation: CSASPRGFLADRAFF. The chain joins TRBV20-1 to TRBJ1-1, with D possibly TRBD1 on 6 matching bases. Germline CDR1 is DFQATT and CDR2 is SNEGSKA (reference sequence). Trimming removed 3 bases from V and 11 bases from J, with 25 bases in between. CDR3 length: 15 amino acids.

The chain carries TRBV4-2 and TRBJ2-7; the match to TRBD2 covers 12 bases. This CDR3 has 20 amino acids. The V gene's germline CDR1 is LGHNA and CDR2 YNFKEQ. V trimming: 4 bases; J trimming: 0 bases; junction bases outside the gene matches: 16. CDR3 sequence reads: CASSPSPGLAGSLFSYEQYF. In nucleotides, the CDR3 is TGTGCCAGCAGCCCCTCACCTGGACTAGCGGGGTCCCTTTTCTCCTACGAGCAGTACTTC.

This clone is a singleton in its sample. The chain employs TRBV19 and TRBJ1-1; TRBD1 agrees at 7 bases. V was clipped by 7 bases and J by 2 bases; unmatched bases: 10. The germline V gene encodes CDR1 LNHDA and CDR2 SQIVND (reference sequence). This CDR3 is built from 15 residues. CDR3 sequence reads: CASKGGGAGNTEAFF. The CDR3, as DNA: TGTGCCAGTAAAGGAGGGGGCGCAGGAAACACTGAAGCTTTCTTT.

The chain is built from TRBV5-4 and TRBJ1-5; TRBD1 is a possible D gene (5 bases). CDR3 length equals 14 residues. Germline CDR1 SGHNT, CDR2 YYREEE (reference sequence). Trimming took off 0 bases at V and 3 bases at J, with 7 bases between the two ends. The CDR3: CASSLAGYNQPQHF. DNA of the CDR3: TGTGCCAGCAGCTTGGCAGGGTACAATCAGCCCCAGCATTTT.

The CDR3 reads CASSSRGNTDTQYF. In nucleotides, the CDR3 is TGTGCCAGTAGTTCCCGCGGGAACACAGATACGCAGTATTTT. This sequence joins TRBV19 and TRBJ2-3; TRBD2 might be the D (6 bases). In germline, CDR1 is LNHDA, CDR2 SQIVND (reference sequence). Trimming shortened V by 5 bases and J by 2 bases, and 11 bases separated the two germline ends. This CDR3 region has 14 residues.

The rearrangement joins TRBV19 to TRBJ1-6; 8 bases agree with TRBD1. There are 15 residues in the CDR3. J was trimmed by 7 bases and V by 4 bases; bases with no gene match: 6. The germline V gene has CDR1 LNHDA and CDR2 SQIVND (reference sequence). CDR3 in amino acids: CASSTEDRDNSPLHF. For the CDR3, the DNA is TGTGCCAGTAGTACTGAGGACAGGGACAATTCACCCCTCCACTTT.